Sequencing of this TCR beta chain was carried out in a study of T cell changes during pregnancy in multiple sclerosis. Here immunoSEQ multiplex PCR was the method, and the copy in TCRdb shows in-frame clones only, minus some. The data show some 89,000 clones, about 94% seen once. Per germline, CDR1 SQVTM and CDR2 ANQGSEA. V was clipped by 6 bases and J by 3 bases, with 11 bases between them. The CDR3 has 12 amino acids. This sequence was found in a female donor with multiple sclerosis, enrolled in a pregnancy study. The sequencing here drew on peripheral blood, taken in the third trimester of pregnancy. The chain links TRBV29-1 to TRBJ1-1; D is perhaps TRBD1 (5 bases). The DNA for the CDR3 is TGCAGCGTAGGGGTTTTAGACACTGAAGCTTTCTTT. This encodes CSVGVLDTEAFF. Full variable domain (rest looked up from reference TRBV29-1 and TRBJ1-1): SAVISQKPSRDICQRGTSLTIQCQVDSQVTMMFWYRQQPGQSLTLIATANQGSEATYESGFVIDKFPISRPNLTFSTLTVSNMSPEDSSIYLCSVGVLDTEAFFGQGTRLTVV.